This T cell receptor (beta chain) emerged from a study of identical twins. On this clonotype itself: The antigen is unknown.

General study findings and limits: Zero-insertion analyses could be partly confounded by invariant MAIT and iNKT cells. Insertions were fewer in abundant cord blood beta clonotypes, whereas memory repertoires showed none of this pattern. Weaker excess twin sharing was observed in beta out-of-frame sequences. In monozygotic twins, models underestimated the sharing of out-of-frame TCR alpha.

TCRdb reprocessed the 5' RACE reads via MiXCR and lists one record per CDR3 protein. This sample has 1.5 million to 2 million distinct CDR3 sequences, with more than 30% found just once. The germline gives CDR1 SGHRS, CDR2 YFSETQ. The CDR3 contains 15 residues. V lost 0 bases to trimming and J lost 5 bases; unmatched junction nucleotides: 4. The sequence was obtained from a newborn girl in good health. The rearrangement uses TRBV5-1 and TRBJ2-2; 7 bases fit TRBD1. Sequenced: cord blood. The CDR3 reads CASSLELQGTGELFF. The CDR3 DNA reads TGCGCCAGCAGCTTGGAACTACAGGGGACCGGGGAGCTGTTTTTT.